This T cell receptor beta chain emerged from a study of T cell changes during pregnancy in multiple sclerosis. TCRdb keeps only in-frame clones here, not all; method: immunoSEQ multiplex PCR. This repertoire shows fewer than 85,000 clones, around 92% found once; its top ten account for over 2.5%. CDR1 SGHTA and CDR2 FQGNSA come from the germline V gene. The length of the CDR3 is 12 residues. J gave up 14 bases and V 3 bases, and 8 bases lay outside the gene matches. The origin of this receptor is a female donor in good health, enrolled as a control in a pregnancy study. The chain couples TRBV7-2 to TRBJ1-2, with 8 bases lining up with TRBD1. This material consisted of peripheral blood, taken in the third trimester of pregnancy. The CDR3 loop is CASSFLDRGPTF. As DNA, the CDR3 is TGTGCCAGCAGCTTCCTCGACAGGGGTCCGACCTTC.